This TCR beta chain was observed in a study of blood T cell repertoires in COVID-19. For the study at large: Nucleic acid was either cDNA or gDNA, and it came from T cells, B-cell-depleted T cells, or PBMCs.

Authors' methods: Amplification with reference gene primers provided the estimates of nucleated cell counts. Here immunoSEQ multiplex PCR was the method, and the copy in TCRdb shows in-frame clones only, minus some. The DNA was the basis for D and trimming; V, J and clone size are from that table. The sample holds roughly 45,000 clones, around 90% seen once. The receptor's source is a man aged 55-75 years with active COVID-19. The sequenced sample consisted of peripheral blood.

The CDR3 loop is CASSSVSGRAHEQYF. CDR3 sequence (DNA): TGCGCCAGCAGCTCGGTAAGCGGGAGGGCCCACGAGCAGTACTTC. J is TRBJ2-7 and V is TRBV5-1, with 10 bases fitting TRBD2. Germline V gene data show CDR1 as SGHRS and CDR2 as YFSETQ. This CDR3 is built from 15 residues. The junction had 8 bases not matched to a gene; V was cut back by 3 bases and J by 5 bases.